This T cell receptor beta chain was captured in a study of vaccination and CD4 T cells after COVID-19. Study background: Two-dose vaccination with either BNT162b2 or mRNA-1273 was given to participants. The cells in question were stimulated using overlapping spike peptides derived from SARS-CoV-2, HCoV-NL63, HCoV-OC43 and HCoV-229E.

The study sequenced cultured CD4+ T cell DNA using the Oncomine TCR Beta short-read assay. One entry per CDR3 protein, called by TCRdb with MiXCR from the PCR reads. The sample carries around 18,000 distinct CDR3 sequences, 44% recorded once. Time point reported: late sampling 161 to 241 days after vaccination in a few convalescent patients. Described treatment: roughly nine-day PBMC culture with coronavirus spike peptide pools or control peptides (ViraFEST assay). The CDR3 is made up of 15 amino acids. Germline-derived CDR1 and CDR2 are SGHAT and FQNNGV. Trimming took off 6 bases at V and 2 bases at J, with 17 bases between the two ends. On this clonotype itself: The antigen is unknown.

The sequence was obtained from a human donor who had recovered from COVID-19. J is TRBJ2-7 and V is TRBV11-2; perhaps TRBD1 as D (6 bases). Sequencing used CD4+ T cells from blood, cultured in vitro, obtained about 7 months after SARS-CoV-2 vaccination. In DNA form, the CDR3 reads TGTGCCAGCAGTACCCTCCGGCAGGGGCCCTACGAGCAGTACTTC. Amino acid sequence: CASSTLRQGPYEQYF.